This TCR beta chain was found in a study of shared clonotypes between healthy human individuals (TCRdb year 2020). Concerning the study at large: The cohort included three men and two women between 18 and 49 years of age. For each donor, CD4 naive and CD4 memory were each given three plates, CD8 naive was given two plates, and CD8 memory was given one plate. To estimate repertoire size and how much clonotype sharing occurs between individuals, the study deeply sequenced the blood TCR repertoires of roughly 5 healthy adults. Different laboratories and diverse techniques were used to prepare libraries and sequence TCR repertoires, to increase sequencing depth and limit assay-specific biases. Leukapheresis yielded between about 0.94 and 8.9 billion PBMCs per donor. What the work shows at the level of the full study, not this receptor alone: Compared with non-shared clonotypes, the clonotypes found in all four sorted-subset donors had higher generation probabilities. The genetic and exposure-history diversity represented was limited by the small number of donors. Even with the large sequencing depth, rarefaction of the sorted-subset datasets indicated that sequencing was incomplete. Sampling was restricted to blood, and TCR repertoires in tissues likely differ from the TCR repertoires found in blood. Approximately 4.8% of naive CD4, more than 3% of naive CD8, approximately 2% of memory CD4, and more than 0.35% of memory CD8 clonotypes were shared across several donors. Based on pairwise subsampling, the degree of clonotype sharing among donors was expected to be affected by sequencing depth. Naive subsets generally had larger estimated clonotype richness than memory subsets did.

Notes on this clone: Its cognate antigen has yet to be identified. Mismatch with germline at one junction end may stem from a read error.

The donors were healthy, HIV-negative adults who had no recently reported acute infections or vaccinations. Every donor was a Caucasian adult residing in Nashville, Tennessee, USA. CD4+ T cells were enriched by magnetic negative selection; naive cells were then positively selected on CD45RA, and the negative fraction formed the memory subset. After blood collection by leukapheresis, PBMCs were isolated using Ficoll-Histopaque density gradient centrifugation and then cryopreserved in the vapor phase of liquid nitrogen. Analytical flow cytometry was used to check the purity and quantity of each magnetically sorted T cell population. Genomic DNA was isolated from every sorted fraction and measured by UV absorbance on a Nanodrop 2000c. TCR CDR3 regions were amplified from genomic DNA by multiplex PCR using the deep immunoSEQ assay. Extracted genomic DNA from each cell subset was spread evenly across all wells of several immunoSEQ 96-well plates, with each plate serving as a replicate. For sorted subsets, roughly 200 ng of genomic DNA, equivalent to about 30,000 T cell genomes, went into each replicate PCR. The purified libraries were quantified using a Qubit 3.0 fluorometer, sized with a Bioanalyzer 2100, and then quantified again using the KAPA Library Quantification kit. Every immunoSEQ 96-well plate was sequenced on a dedicated single-read 150-cycle Illumina NextSeq 550 flow cell. The authors' pipeline ran thus. The immunoSEQ output contained only junctional sequences without quality scores, so filtering could not match that applied to full-length reads. Sequences were annotated with PyIR, a Python wrapper for IgBLAST v1.9, and V/J genes and CDR3 were assigned using IMGT germline references. Any read was removed if the V/J assignment was weak (E-value above 1e-6), the CDR3 was missing, or the read contained stop codons, out-of-frame junctions, or ambiguous translated residues. V3J clonotypes were defined as sequences sharing the same inferred V gene, J gene, and CDR3 amino acid sequence. Percentage overlap between repertoires was computed as shared unique clonotypes divided by the size of the smaller repertoire. Repertoire richness was assessed with RTK rarefaction, the Chao1 estimator, and Recon v2.1 estimates of unobserved clonotypes. OLGA was used to compute generation probabilities for all TCRbeta clonotypes that the gDNA method yielded from a few donors. TCRdb re-hosts the immuneACCESS table, in-frame sequences only. Its copies lack some clones; in the studies checked, an unresolved V gene accounts for under half of them, and the cause for the rest is not known. V and J calls and clone size are copied from that table; D and trimming were computed from the DNA. This sample holds about 680,000 clones; approximately 79% were observed only once. In total, the top ten clones hold under 2% of the sample.

From the cysteine up to the phenylalanine, the CDR3 has a length of 14 residues. The only DNA kept is the CDR3, 42 bases in frame from the first base. According to the germline V gene, CDR1 reads MDHEN and CDR2 reads SYDVKM. Here the chain combines TRBV28 and TRBJ2-4; matching of 6 bases hints at TRBD1 as the D gene. The clonotype was recovered from a woman under 40 in good health. What was sequenced was memory CD4+ T cells sorted from blood. Per the publication, the cell subset or site label means: CD45RA-negative fraction. The DNA sequence reads TGTGCCAGCAGTCTATGGACAGTGAAAAACATTCAGTACTTC. It translates to CASSLWTVKNIQYF.